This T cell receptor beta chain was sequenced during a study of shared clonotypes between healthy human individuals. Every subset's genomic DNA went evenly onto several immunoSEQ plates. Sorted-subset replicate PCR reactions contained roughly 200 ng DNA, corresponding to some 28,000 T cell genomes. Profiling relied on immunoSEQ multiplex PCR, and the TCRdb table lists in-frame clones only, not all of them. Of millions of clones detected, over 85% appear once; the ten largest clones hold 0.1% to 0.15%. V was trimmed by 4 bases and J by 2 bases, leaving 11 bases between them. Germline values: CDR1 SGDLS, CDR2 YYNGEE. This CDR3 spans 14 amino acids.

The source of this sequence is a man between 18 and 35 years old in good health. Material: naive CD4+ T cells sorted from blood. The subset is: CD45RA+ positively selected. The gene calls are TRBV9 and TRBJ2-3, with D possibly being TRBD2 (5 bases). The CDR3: CASSPQRVTDTQYF. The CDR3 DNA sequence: TGTGCCAGCAGCCCTCAGAGGGTCACAGATACGCAGTATTTT.